This T cell receptor (beta chain) was retrieved from a study of memory B cells and T cells in multiple sclerosis. Profiled with immunoSEQ multiplex PCR; TCRdb holds only in-frame clones, not every one. The sample has 30,000 or so clones; 86% are singletons. Stimulus-free culture yielded autoproliferating CFSE-dim and non-proliferating CFSE-high T cells, each sequenced separately. Cultures began with approximately 4.5x10^7 CFSE-labeled PBMCs, unstimulated for 7 days, with replicate wells pooled. PBMCs were labeled with about 0.5 uM CFSE and cultured without exogenous stimuli. Regarding the study as a whole: Compartments had unequal clone-set sizes, affecting shared clonotype counts.

A remark on this clone: What it recognizes is unknown.

CDR1 is LGHNA and CDR2 is YNFKEQ in the germline V gene. This CDR3 comprises 12 residues. V lost 4 bases to trimming and J lost 0 bases, with 4 bases between them. The receptor's source is a human donor with multiple sclerosis. The specimen was PBMCs from blood kept in culture. The gene calls are TRBV4-2 and TRBJ2-7; D gene ambiguous. The CDR3 bases are TGTGCCAGCAGCCTTAGCTCCTACGAGCAGTACTTC. Translating gives CASSLSSYEQYF.